These T cell receptor beta chains were read from a single sample in a study of graft-versus-host responses after intestinal transplantation. Here immunoSEQ multiplex PCR was the method, and the copy in TCRdb shows in-frame clones only, minus some. The table records 15,000 or so clones, under 80% of them present only once. The sequencing used ileum tissue, collected 650 to 700 days after intestinal transplantation. These receptors came from a human patient who received an intestinal transplant, so some T cells may come from the graft donor. The CDR3 runs from the conserved cysteine through the conserved F or W. The order of the fields is D gene, V gene, clone size, J gene, CDR3 DNA, CDR3 protein. The D gene is left open where the match is weak. Size is omitted from some rows. Given values are once, few, many or a class for expanded clones.

NA	TRBV6-1	few	TRBJ2-7	TGTGCCAGCAGTGTCGAGGTGGCGGGGACAGCCGAGCAGTACTTC	CASSVEVAGTAEQYF
NA	TRBV7-6	NA	TRBJ2-7	TGTGCCAGCAGTCGGACGGACGCGGGCAGCTCCTACGAGCAGTACTTC	CASSRTDAGSSYEQYF
NA	TRBV14	NA	TRBJ2-7	TGTGCCAGCAGCCAAAAAGGAGGAACCGGACGGCAGTACTTC	CASSQKGGTGRQYF
NA	TRBV6-5	few	TRBJ2-7	TGTGCCAGCAGTGGTAGCTCCTACGAGCAGTACTTC	CASSGSSYEQYF
TRBD1	TRBV2	NA	TRBJ1-2	TGTGCCAGCAGGGGACAGCTTCCCTATGGCTACACCTTC	CASRGQLPYGYTF
NA	TRBV30	once	TRBJ1-2	TGTGCCTATAGGGGTGATGGCTACACCTTC	CAYRGDGYTF
TRBD1	TRBV6-5	NA	TRBJ1-1	TGTGCCAGCAGTTACGATAGGACAGGTAAAGAAGCTTTCTTT	CASSYDRTGKEAFF
NA	TRBV7-9	NA	TRBJ1-1	TGTGCCAGCAGCTTAGTACCCGACATGAGAGCTTTCTTT	CASSLVPDMRAFF
NA	TRBV5-6	NA	TRBJ1-2	TGTGCCAGCAGCTGGGGGGGCGCGGTCTATGGCTACACCTTC	CASSWGGAVYGYTF
TRBD2	TRBV11-3	NA	TRBJ2-7	TGTGCCAGCAGCTTAGTAGGTGTCGGGCGAGCGGGGGGATTTTACGAGCAGTACTTC	CASSLVGVGRAGGFYEQYF
NA	TRBV6-1	few	TRBJ1-6	TGTGCCAGCAGTGACCTTTGGGGGGAAGGTTTTTTCTATAATTCACCCCTCCACTTT	CASSDLWGEGFFYNSPLHF
TRBD1	TRBV4-1	NA	TRBJ2-7	TGCGCCAGCAGCCAAGACCGGCCCGGGACAGTCGCCTACGAGCAGTACTTC	CASSQDRPGTVAYEQYF
TRBD2	TRBV7-9	NA	TRBJ2-1	TGTGCCAGCAGCTTCTCAGCGGGGTCTTACAATGAGCAGTTCTTC	CASSFSAGSYNEQFF
TRBD1	TRBV2	few	TRBJ1-3	TGTGCCAGCAGTACCGGGACAGGCAACTCTGGAAACACCATATATTTT	CASSTGTGNSGNTIYF
NA	TRBV10-2	NA	TRBJ2-1	TGCGCCAGCAGTGAGTCAGGGGGCTCCTACAATGAGCAGTTCTTC	CASSESGGSYNEQFF
NA	TRBV29-1	NA	TRBJ1-4	TGCAGCGTTGAAGTAGGGAGTAACGAAAAACTGTTTTTT	CSVEVGSNEKLFF
NA	TRBV19	NA	TRBJ1-6	TGTGCCAGTACGGACAGCCCAAAGTCACCCCTCCACTTT	CASTDSPKSPLHF
TRBD2	TRBV2	few	TRBJ2-5	TGTGCCAGCTCTTTGGGTCTAGCGGGGGGGCTCCAAGAGACCCAGTACTTC	CASSLGLAGGLQETQYF
NA	TRBV5-1	NA	TRBJ2-7	TGCGCCAGCAGCTTGGTGCCTTCTAGCGAGCAGTACTTC	CASSLVPSSEQYF
TRBD1	TRBV5-6	NA	TRBJ2-1	TGTGCCAGCAGCGTTCGACGACAGGGAGTTAACTCTTTGTATGAGCAGTTCTTC	CASSVRRQGVNSLYEQFF
TRBD1	TRBV5-5	NA	TRBJ1-2	TGTGCCAGCAGCCCGGGGGACAGAGAGGAGTATGGCTACACCTTC	CASSPGDREEYGYTF
TRBD1	TRBV18	NA	TRBJ2-5	TGTGCCAGCTCACCACTTGTCAGGGGGCAAGAGACCCAGTACTTC	CASSPLVRGQETQYF
TRBD2	TRBV19	NA	TRBJ2-1	TGTGCCAGTAGTGCCCGTACCGGGACTAGGTTCGACAATGAGCAGTTCTTC	CASSARTGTRFDNEQFF